These 18 T cell receptor beta chains were sequenced from one sample in a study of CD4+ T cells in melanoma (dated by TCRdb to between 2021 and 2024). The library was made by the immunoSEQ multiplex PCR assay. Entries here come from immuneACCESS through TCRdb and include only in-frame sequences with V and J called. Some clones fail to appear in such tables; in the studies checked, an unresolved V gene covers under half of the shortfall, and the cause of the remainder is unknown. A total of some 150,000 clones appear in this sample, about 93% of them only once. In total, the top ten clones hold about 1.5% of the sample. These receptors originate from a human donor with melanoma.

The chain employs TRBV18 and TRBJ2-5, with 7 bases identical to TRBD2. The CDR3 sequence is 15 residues long. The ends lost 5 bases at V and 2 bases at J; junction bases unmatched: 8. Germline V gene data show CDR1 as KGHSH and CDR2 as LQKENI. The CDR3 loop reads CASSESGAEQETQYF. The CDR3 DNA reads TGTGCCAGCTCAGAGAGCGGGGCAGAACAAGAGACCCAGTACTTC.

The chain links TRBV7-9 to TRBJ2-5; D tentatively reads TRBD1 or TRBD2 (5 bases each). Germline V gives CDR1 SEHNR, CDR2 FQNEAQ (reference sequence). Trimming removed 5 bases from V and 5 bases from J, with 18 bases in between. This CDR3 is 15 amino acids long. The CDR3 DNA is TGTGCCAGCAGCACCCGGGACCAGGTGTGGGAGACCCAGTACTTC. This codes for CASSTRDQVWETQYF.

The chain has TRBV5-1 and TRBJ2-1; D is ambiguous. Per the germline V gene, CDR1 is SGHRS and CDR2 is YFSETQ. The CDR3 length is 12 residues. The V end was cut by 4 bases, the J end by 9 bases, with 11 bases between. In DNA, the CDR3 is TGCGCCAGCAGCGAGCCGCAGAGTGAGCAGTTCTTC. This encodes CASSEPQSEQFF.

In this sample, this clone turned up once. The sample carries other DNA sequences with the same CDR3. The chain is built from TRBV19 and TRBJ2-3; 14 bases align to TRBD2. The V segment lost 3 bases and the J segment 6 bases; nucleotides outside the gene matches: 2. The CDR3 spans 15 residues. From germline, CDR1 is LNHDA and CDR2 SQIVND (reference sequence). CDR3 nucleotides: TGTGCCAGTAGTATGGGACTAGCGGGGGCCGATACGCAGTATTTT. The encoded protein is CASSMGLAGADTQYF.

The chain joins TRBV4-2 to TRBJ2-1; TRBD2 agrees at 9 bases. V gave up 4 bases and J gave up 4 bases; unmatched junction bases: 5. CDR1 is LGHNA and CDR2 is YNFKEQ in the germline V gene. The CDR3 covers 15 residues. The CDR3 sequence: CASSLSGGSYNEQFF. In DNA form, the CDR3 reads TGTGCCAGCAGCCTTAGCGGGGGCAGTTACAATGAGCAGTTCTTC.

This clone was observed a single time. V gene TRBV7-3 combines with J gene TRBJ2-3; no clear D gene. This CDR3 has 12 amino acids. Germline CDR1 and CDR2: SGHTA and FQGTGA. V lost 4 bases and J 6 bases, leaving 8 bases between the germline ends. The CDR3 coding sequence is TGTGCCAGCAGCTCGAGCTCGGATACGCAGTATTTT. It yields the protein CASSSSSDTQYF.

In its sample, this clone was seen once. The CDR3 DNA is TGTGCCAGCAGCTTGGGACAGGGGGCCGGGAAGACCCAGTACTTC. Translated, it gives CASSLGQGAGKTQYF. This chain connects TRBV5-4 to TRBJ2-5; 10 bases agree with TRBD1. The CDR3 loop spans 15 amino acids. Trimming cost V 0 bases and J 6 bases; bases outside gene matches: 5. Germline-derived CDR1 and CDR2 are SGHNT and YYREEE (reference sequence).

The chain combines TRBV11-2 with TRBJ2-7; D ambiguous. The V end lost 3 bases, the J end lost 0 bases, and 6 bases lay between the germline ends. The CDR3 extends over 13 amino acids. Germline V CDR1 and CDR2: SGHAT, FQNNGV. The CDR3 region is CASSFVGSYEQYF. The DNA for the CDR3 is TGTGCCAGCAGCTTCGTCGGCTCCTACGAGCAGTACTTC.

J is TRBJ1-2 and V is TRBV7-8; tentative D call: TRBD1 (5 bases). The V end was cut by 5 bases, the J end by 6 bases, with 16 bases between. CDR3 length: 14 amino acids. CDR1 is SGHVS, CDR2 FQNEAQ, per germline. CDR3 residues: CASSPSGGVDGYTF. The CDR3 region has the DNA TGTGCCAGCAGCCCGTCGGGGGGGGTTGATGGCTACACCTTC.

The rearrangement joins TRBV19 to TRBJ1-1; no clear D gene. The CDR3 is made up of 13 amino acids. CDR1 and CDR2 (germline): LNHDA, SQIVND (reference sequence). V was cut by 1 base and J by 5 bases, with 8 bases left in between. The CDR3 here is CASSIAAGTEAFF. DNA of the CDR3: TGTGCCAGTAGTATAGCCGCGGGAACTGAAGCTTTCTTT. The full variable domain, in which reference TRBV19 and TRBJ1-1 provide the parts outside the CDR3, is DGGITQSPKYLFRKEGQNVTLSCEQNLNHDAMYWYRQDPGQGLRLIYYSQIVNDFQKGDIAEGYSVSREKKESFPLTVTSAQKNPTAFYLCASSIAAGTEAFFGQGTRLTVV.

The rearrangement joins TRBV30 to TRBJ1-5; TRBD1 matches 7 bases. The CDR3 length is 15 residues. The trim removed 4 bases at V and 3 bases at J, leaving 9 bases unmatched. Per germline, CDR1 GTSNPN and CDR2 SVGIG (reference sequence). Here the CDR3 reads CAWKTGFGHNQPQHF. The CDR3 coding sequence is TGTGCCTGGAAGACAGGGTTCGGCCACAATCAGCCCCAGCATTTT.

The rearrangement uses TRBV6-5 and TRBJ2-7, with 15 bases fitting TRBD2. CDR1 MNHEY and CDR2 SVGAGI come from the germline V gene. The ends lost 0 bases at V and 4 bases at J; junction bases unmatched: 1. The CDR3 covers 16 residues. CDR3 sequence (DNA): TGTGCCAGCAGTTACTCCGGGACTAGCGGGGGGTACGAGCAGTACTTC. Translating it yields CASSYSGTSGGYEQYF.

This rearrangement joins TRBV5-1 to TRBJ1-4; D unclear. This CDR3 contains 15 residues. Trimming removed 0 bases from V and 0 bases from J, with 6 bases in between. Germline lookup yields CDR1 SGHRS and CDR2 YFSETQ. CDR3 protein: CASSLDTSTNEKLFF. For the CDR3, the DNA is TGCGCCAGCAGCTTGGACACATCAACTAATGAAAAACTGTTTTTT.

A single count supports this clone. The chain combines TRBV5-1 with TRBJ2-7; perhaps TRBD1 as D (6 bases). Trimming removed 4 bases at V and 2 bases at J, with 13 bases between. This CDR3 contains 14 residues. Germline CDR1 reads SGHRS; CDR2 reads YFSETQ. CDR3 protein: CASSDQTGPYEQYF. For the CDR3, the DNA is TGCGCCAGCAGCGACCAGACAGGTCCCTACGAGCAGTACTTC.

This rearrangement joins TRBV5-4 to TRBJ1-1; no clear D gene. Germline V gene data show CDR1 as SGHNT and CDR2 as YYREEE (reference sequence). This CDR3 is built from 15 residues. Trimming took off 4 bases at V and 1 base at J, with 14 bases between the two ends. The CDR3 DNA reads as TGTGCCAGCAGCCCGCTCGGGTGGGGGAACACTGAAGCTTTCTTT. Its protein is CASSPLGWGNTEAFF.

The gene calls are TRBV5-1 and TRBJ1-4; 11 bases agree with TRBD1. The CDR3 length is 16 residues. Germline V CDR1 and CDR2: SGHRS, YFSETQ. Trimming cost V 2 bases and J 2 bases; bases outside gene matches: 2. The CDR3 is CASSFGTGGTNEKLFF. Here the CDR3 DNA reads TGCGCCAGCAGCTTTGGGACAGGGGGGACTAATGAAAAACTGTTTTTT.

The V gene is TRBV9, the J gene TRBJ1-1; D uncertain. The CDR3 spans 11 residues. Per germline, CDR1 SGDLS and CDR2 YYNGEE. V lost 6 bases and J lost 6, with 9 bases in between. In DNA, the CDR3 is TGTGCCAGCACCGCAGTTTCTGAAGCTTTCTTT. Translation: CASTAVSEAFF.

This clone was seen more than once but under ten times. The chain joins TRBV7-8 to TRBJ1-1, with 9 bases that match TRBD1. V shed 5 bases and J 6 bases; nucleotides not matched to a gene: 10. The CDR3 covers 15 residues. Per the germline V gene, CDR1 is SGHVS and CDR2 is FQNEAQ. The chain's CDR3 is CASSLSDRGDPEAFF. The CDR3 nucleotides are TGTGCCAGCAGCCTTTCCGACAGGGGGGATCCTGAAGCTTTCTTT.